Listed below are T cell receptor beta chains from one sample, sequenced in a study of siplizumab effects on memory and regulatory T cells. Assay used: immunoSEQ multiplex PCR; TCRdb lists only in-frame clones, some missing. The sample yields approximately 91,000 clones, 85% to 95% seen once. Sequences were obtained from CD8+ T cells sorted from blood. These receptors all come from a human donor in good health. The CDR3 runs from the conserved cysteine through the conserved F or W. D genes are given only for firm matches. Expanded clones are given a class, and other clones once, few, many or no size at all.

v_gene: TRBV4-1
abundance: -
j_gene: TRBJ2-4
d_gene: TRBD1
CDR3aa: CASSPNWDRVDIQYF
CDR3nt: TGCGCCAGCAGCCCCAACTGGGACAGGGTGGACATTCAGTACTTC

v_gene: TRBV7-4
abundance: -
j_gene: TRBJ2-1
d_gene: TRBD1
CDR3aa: CASSPDREGKFF
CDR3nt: TGTGCCAGCAGCCCGGACAGGGAAGGTAAGTTCTTC

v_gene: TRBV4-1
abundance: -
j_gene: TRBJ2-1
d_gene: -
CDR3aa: CASSQGLGNEQFF
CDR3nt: TGCGCCAGCAGCCAAGGGCTGGGCAATGAGCAGTTCTTC

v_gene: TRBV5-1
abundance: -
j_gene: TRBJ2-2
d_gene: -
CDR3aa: CASSLAPAGQNTGELFF
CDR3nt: TGCGCCAGCAGTTTGGCTCCAGCGGGCCAGAACACCGGGGAGCTGTTTTTT

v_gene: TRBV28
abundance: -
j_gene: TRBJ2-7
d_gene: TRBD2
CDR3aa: CASELAGDFYEQYF
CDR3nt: TGTGCCAGCGAACTAGCGGGAGATTTTTACGAGCAGTACTTC

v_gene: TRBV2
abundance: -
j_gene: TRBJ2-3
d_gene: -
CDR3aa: CASSEITDTQYF
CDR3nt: TGTGCCAGCAGTGAAATCACAGATACGCAGTATTTT

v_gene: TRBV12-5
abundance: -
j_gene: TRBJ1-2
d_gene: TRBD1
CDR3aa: CASGLWTGNYGYTF
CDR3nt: TGTGCTAGTGGTCTCTGGACAGGGAACTATGGCTACACCTTC

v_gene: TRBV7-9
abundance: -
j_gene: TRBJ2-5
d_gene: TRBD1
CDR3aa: CASTLDRVKETQYF
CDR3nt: TGTGCCAGCACCTTGGACAGGGTGAAAGAGACCCAGTACTTC

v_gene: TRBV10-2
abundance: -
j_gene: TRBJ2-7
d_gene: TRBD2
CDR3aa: CASSETGGPGYEQYF
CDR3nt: TGCGCCAGCAGTGAGACGGGAGGGCCTGGTTACGAGCAGTACTTC

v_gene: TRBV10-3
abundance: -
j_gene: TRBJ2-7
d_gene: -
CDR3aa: CAISEIGGGPHEQYF
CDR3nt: TGTGCCATCAGTGAGATAGGGGGAGGCCCCCACGAGCAGTACTTC

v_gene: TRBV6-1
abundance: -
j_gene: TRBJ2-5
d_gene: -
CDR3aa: CASSVRTEQETQYF
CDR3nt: TGTGCCAGCAGTGTTAGGACGGAACAAGAGACCCAGTACTTC

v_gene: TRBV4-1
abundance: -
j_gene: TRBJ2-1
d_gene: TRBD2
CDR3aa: CASSQDSGSPSYNEQFF
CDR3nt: TGCGCCAGCAGCCAAGACAGCGGGAGCCCCTCCTACAATGAGCAGTTCTTC

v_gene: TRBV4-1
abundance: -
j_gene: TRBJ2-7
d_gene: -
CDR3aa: CASSQDFGARSYEQYF
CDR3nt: TGCGCCAGCAGCCAAGATTTCGGGGCCCGCTCCTACGAGCAGTACTTC

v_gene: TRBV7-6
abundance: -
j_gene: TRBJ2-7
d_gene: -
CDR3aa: CASSLVGQGPYEQYF
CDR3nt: TGTGCCAGCAGCTTAGTTGGCCAGGGCCCCTACGAGCAGTACTTC

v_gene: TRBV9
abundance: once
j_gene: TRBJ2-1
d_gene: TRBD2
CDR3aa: CASSAGGVNEQFF
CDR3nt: TGTGCCAGCAGCGCGGGGGGAGTCAATGAGCAGTTCTTC

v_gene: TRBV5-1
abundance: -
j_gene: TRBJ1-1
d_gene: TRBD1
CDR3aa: CASSPTGFGTEAFF
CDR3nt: TGCGCCAGCAGCCCGACAGGGTTCGGAACTGAAGCTTTCTTT

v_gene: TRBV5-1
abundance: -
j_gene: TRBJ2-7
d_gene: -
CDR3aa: CASSSEQGVTYEQYF
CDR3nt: TGCGCCAGCAGCTCGGAACAGGGTGTAACCTACGAGCAGTACTTC

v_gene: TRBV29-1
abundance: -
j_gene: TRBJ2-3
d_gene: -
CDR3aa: CSVPPGQSTDTQYF
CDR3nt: TGCAGCGTTCCGCCGGGGCAGTCCACAGATACGCAGTATTTT

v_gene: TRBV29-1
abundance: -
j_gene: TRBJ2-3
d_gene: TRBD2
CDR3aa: CSVEVAGVVDTQYF
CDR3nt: TGCAGCGTTGAAGTGGCGGGAGTGGTAGATACGCAGTATTTT